This T cell receptor beta chain came from a study of early T cells in non-severe SARS-CoV-2 infection. Study overall: The sequenced material was bulk RNA from unsorted whole blood, and its chains were unpaired. Study findings and constraints: Database matching using VDJdb favored anti-spike CD8 responses, with private and CD4 specificities left missing.

Attached unique molecular identifiers marked individual cDNA molecules. Using its own MiXCR run on the 5' RACE reads, TCRdb lists one record per CDR3 protein. Of 100,000 to 120,000 distinct CDR3 sequences listed, roughly 12% are singletons. The CDR3 is 15 amino acids. Germline CDR1 and CDR2: LNHDA and SQIVND (reference sequence). The V gene end was trimmed by 3 bases and the J gene end by 8 bases; junction bases not matched to a gene: 8. This clonotype was observed a few times. Its specificity is unknown. This sequence was found in an adult who was a healthcare worker with PCR-confirmed SARS-CoV-2 infection or an uninfected control (not recorded which). The rearrangement uses TRBV19 and TRBJ2-1, with TRBD2 identical over 9 bases. Sample: whole blood, taken at baseline. CDR3 protein: CASSIQAGGRYEQFF. The CDR3 nucleotides read TGTGCCAGTAGTATTCAGGCGGGGGGGCGATATGAGCAGTTCTTC.